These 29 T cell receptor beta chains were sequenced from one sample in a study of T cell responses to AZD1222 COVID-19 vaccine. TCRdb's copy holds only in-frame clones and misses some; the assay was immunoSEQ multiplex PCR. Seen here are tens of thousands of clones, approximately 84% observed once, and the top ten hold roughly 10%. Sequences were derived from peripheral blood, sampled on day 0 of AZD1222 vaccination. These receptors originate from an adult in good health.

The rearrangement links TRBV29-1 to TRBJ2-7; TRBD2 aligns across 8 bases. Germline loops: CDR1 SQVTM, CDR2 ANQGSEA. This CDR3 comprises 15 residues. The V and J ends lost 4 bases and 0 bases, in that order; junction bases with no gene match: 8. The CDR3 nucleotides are TGCAGCGTTGTTCGGGCCGGGACTAGCTCCTACGAGCAGTACTTC. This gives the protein CSVVRAGTSSYEQYF.

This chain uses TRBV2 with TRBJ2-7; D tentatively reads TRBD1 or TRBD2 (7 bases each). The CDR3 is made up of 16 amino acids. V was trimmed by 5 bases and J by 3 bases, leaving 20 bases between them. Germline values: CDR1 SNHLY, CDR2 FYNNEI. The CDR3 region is CASSPPGGQRFYEQYF. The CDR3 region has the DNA TGTGCCAGCAGTCCCCCGGGGGGACAGCGCTTCTACGAGCAGTACTTC.

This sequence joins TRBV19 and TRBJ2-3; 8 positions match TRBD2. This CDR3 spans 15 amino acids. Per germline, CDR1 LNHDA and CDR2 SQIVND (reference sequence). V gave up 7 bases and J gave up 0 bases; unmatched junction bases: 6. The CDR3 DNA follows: TGTGCCAGTAAAAGCGGGGGAGGAAGCACAGATACGCAGTATTTT. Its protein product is CASKSGGGSTDTQYF.

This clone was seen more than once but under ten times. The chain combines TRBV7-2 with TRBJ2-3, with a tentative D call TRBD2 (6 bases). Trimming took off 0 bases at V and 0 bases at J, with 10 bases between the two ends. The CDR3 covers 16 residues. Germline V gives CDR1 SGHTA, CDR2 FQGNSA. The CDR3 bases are TGTGCCAGCAGCTTAGCGGGCGGGATGAGCACAGATACGCAGTATTTT. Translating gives CASSLAGGMSTDTQYF.

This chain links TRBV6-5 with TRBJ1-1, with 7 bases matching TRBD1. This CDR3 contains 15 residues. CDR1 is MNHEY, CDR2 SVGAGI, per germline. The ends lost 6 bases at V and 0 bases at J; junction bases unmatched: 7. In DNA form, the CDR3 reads TGTGCCAGCAGAAACAGGGGTCTTATGAACACTGAAGCTTTCTTT. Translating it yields CASRNRGLMNTEAFF.

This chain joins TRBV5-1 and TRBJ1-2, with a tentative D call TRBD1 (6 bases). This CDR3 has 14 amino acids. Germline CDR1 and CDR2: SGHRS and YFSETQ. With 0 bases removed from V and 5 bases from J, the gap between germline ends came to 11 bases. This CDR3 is CASSLVAGEYGYTF. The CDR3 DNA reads TGCGCCAGCAGCTTGGTGGCAGGGGAATATGGCTACACCTTC.

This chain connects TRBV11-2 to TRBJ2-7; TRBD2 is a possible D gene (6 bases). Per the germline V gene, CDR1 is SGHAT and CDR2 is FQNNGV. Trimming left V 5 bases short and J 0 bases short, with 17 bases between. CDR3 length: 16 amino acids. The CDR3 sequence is CASSPWSGGSSYEQYF. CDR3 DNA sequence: TGTGCCAGCAGCCCTTGGTCCGGGGGAAGCTCCTACGAGCAGTACTTC.

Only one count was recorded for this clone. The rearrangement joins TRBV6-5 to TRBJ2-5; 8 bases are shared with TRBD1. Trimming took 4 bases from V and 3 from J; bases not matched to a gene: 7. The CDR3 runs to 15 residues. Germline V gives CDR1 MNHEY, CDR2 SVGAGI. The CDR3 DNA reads TGTGCCAGCAGTTGGTCCGGACAGGGAGAAGAGACCCAGTACTTC. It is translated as CASSWSGQGEETQYF.

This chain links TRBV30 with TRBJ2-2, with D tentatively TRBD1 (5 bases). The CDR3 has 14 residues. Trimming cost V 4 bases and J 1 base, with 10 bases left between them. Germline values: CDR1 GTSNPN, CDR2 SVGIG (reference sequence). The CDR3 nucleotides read TGTGCCTGGAACCACGGACAGAACACCGGGGAGCTGTTTTTT. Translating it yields CAWNHGQNTGELFF.

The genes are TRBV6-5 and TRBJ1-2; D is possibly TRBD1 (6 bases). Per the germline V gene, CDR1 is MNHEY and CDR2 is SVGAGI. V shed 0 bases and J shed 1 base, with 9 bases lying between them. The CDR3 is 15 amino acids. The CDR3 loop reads CASSYSRGFNYGYTF. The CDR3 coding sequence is TGTGCCAGCAGTTACTCCAGGGGTTTTAACTATGGCTACACCTTC.

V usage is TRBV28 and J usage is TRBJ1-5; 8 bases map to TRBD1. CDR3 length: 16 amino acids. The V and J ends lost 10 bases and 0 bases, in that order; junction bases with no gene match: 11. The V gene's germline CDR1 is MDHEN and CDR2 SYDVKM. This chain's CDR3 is CATDRGTGVSNQPQHF. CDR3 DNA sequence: TGTGCCACCGACCGTGGGACAGGAGTTAGCAATCAGCCCCAGCATTTT.

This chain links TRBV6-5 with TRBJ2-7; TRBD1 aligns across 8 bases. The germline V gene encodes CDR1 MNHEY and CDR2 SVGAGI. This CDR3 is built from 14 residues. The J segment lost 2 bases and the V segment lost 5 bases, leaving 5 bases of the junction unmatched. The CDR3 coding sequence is TGTGCCAGCAGTCCCCAGGGGGCGACCTACGAGCAGTACTTC. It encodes CASSPQGATYEQYF.

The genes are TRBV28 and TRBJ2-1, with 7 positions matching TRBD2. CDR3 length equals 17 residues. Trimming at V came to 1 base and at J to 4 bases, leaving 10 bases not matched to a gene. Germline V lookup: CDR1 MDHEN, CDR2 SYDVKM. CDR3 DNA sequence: TGTGCCAGCAGTTTATTCCTGACTAGCAGCTTATACAATGAGCAGTTCTTC. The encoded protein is CASSLFLTSSLYNEQFF.

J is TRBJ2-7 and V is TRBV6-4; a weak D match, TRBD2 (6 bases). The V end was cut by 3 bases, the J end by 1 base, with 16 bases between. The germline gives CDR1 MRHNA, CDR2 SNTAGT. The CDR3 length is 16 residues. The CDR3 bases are TGTGCCAGCAGTGATAGAGGGGACTGGGGGTCCTACGAGCAGTACTTC. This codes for CASSDRGDWGSYEQYF.

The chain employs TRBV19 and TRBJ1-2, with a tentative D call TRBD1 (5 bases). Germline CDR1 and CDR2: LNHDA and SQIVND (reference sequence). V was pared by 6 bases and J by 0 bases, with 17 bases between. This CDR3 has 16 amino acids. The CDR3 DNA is TGTGCCAGTAGGGACCGCAGGGTTACAACTAACTATGGCTACACCTTC. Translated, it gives CASRDRRVTTNYGYTF.

The chain's CDR3 is CASSSDRRTEAFF. CDR3 DNA sequence: TGTGCCAGCAGTTCCGACAGACGGACTGAAGCTTTCTTT. This chain uses TRBV12-3 or TRBV12-4 with TRBJ1-1; D perhaps matches TRBD1 (5 bases). The CDR3 loop spans 13 amino acids. V lost 4 bases, J lost 5 bases, and 11 bases lay in between.

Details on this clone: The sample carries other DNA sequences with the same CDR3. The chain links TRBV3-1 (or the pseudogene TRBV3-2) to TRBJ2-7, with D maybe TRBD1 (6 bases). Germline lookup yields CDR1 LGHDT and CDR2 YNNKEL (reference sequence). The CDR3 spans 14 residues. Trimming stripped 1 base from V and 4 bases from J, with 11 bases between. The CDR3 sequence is CASSQGQGIYEQYF. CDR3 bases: TGTGCCAGCAGCCAAGGGCAGGGGATTTACGAGCAGTACTTC.

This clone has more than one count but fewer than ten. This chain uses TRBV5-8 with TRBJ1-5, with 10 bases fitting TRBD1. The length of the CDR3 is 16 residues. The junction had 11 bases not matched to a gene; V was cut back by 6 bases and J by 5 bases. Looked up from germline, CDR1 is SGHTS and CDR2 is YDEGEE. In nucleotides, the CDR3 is TGTGCCAGCACCGAAGAGGACAGGGGGTTTGATCAGCCCCAGCATTTT. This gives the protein CASTEEDRGFDQPQHF.

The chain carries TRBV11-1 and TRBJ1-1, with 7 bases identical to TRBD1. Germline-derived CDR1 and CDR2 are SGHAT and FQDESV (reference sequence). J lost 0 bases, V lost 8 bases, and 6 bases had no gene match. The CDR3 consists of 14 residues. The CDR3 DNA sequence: TGTGCCAGCGGGCTTGGACAGGTGAACACTGAAGCTTTCTTT. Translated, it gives CASGLGQVNTEAFF.

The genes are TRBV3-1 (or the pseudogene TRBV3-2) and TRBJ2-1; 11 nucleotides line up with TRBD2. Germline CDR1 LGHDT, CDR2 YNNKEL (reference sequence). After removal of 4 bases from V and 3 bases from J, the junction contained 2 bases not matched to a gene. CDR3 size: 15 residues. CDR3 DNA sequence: TGTGCCAGCAGCCGAACTAGCGGGAGCTACAATGAGCAGTTCTTC. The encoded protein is CASSRTSGSYNEQFF.

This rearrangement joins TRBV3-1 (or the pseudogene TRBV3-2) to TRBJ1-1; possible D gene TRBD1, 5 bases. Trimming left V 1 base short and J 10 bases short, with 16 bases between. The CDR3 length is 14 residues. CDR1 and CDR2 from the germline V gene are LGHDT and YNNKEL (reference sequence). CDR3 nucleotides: TGTGCCAGCAGCCAAGCTGGTCCGGGGGGTTCAGCTTTCTTT. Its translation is CASSQAGPGGSAFF.

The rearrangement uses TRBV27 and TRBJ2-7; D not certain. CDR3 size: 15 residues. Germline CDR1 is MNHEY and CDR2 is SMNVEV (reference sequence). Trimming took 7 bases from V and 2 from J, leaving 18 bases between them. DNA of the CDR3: TGTGCCAGCACTATTACTACGCCATTCGCCTACGAGCAGTACTTC. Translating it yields CASTITTPFAYEQYF.

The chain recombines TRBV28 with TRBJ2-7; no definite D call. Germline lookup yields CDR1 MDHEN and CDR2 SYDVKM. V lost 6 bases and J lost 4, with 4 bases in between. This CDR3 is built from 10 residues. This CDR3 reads CASSGYEQYF. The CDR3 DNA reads TGTGCCAGCAGCGGGTACGAGCAGTACTTC.

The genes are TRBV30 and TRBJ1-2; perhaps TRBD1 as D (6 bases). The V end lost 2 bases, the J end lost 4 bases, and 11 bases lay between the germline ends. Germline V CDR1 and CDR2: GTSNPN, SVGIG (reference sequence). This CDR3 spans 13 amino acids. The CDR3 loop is CAWSMGGAYGYTF. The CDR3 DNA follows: TGTGCCTGGAGTATGGGGGGGGCCTATGGCTACACCTTC.

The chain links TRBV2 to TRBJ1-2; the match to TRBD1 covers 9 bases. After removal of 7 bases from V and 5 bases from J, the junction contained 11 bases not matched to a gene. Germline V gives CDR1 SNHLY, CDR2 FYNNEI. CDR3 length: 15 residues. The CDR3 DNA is TGTGCCAGCACGGGAGAACAGGGGGCGTTTTATGGCTACACCTTC. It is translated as CASTGEQGAFYGYTF.

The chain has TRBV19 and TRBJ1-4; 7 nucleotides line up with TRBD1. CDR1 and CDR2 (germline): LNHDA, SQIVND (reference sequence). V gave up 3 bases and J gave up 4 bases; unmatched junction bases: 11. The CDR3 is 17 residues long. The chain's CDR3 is CASSISLIRQGNEKLFF. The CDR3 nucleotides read TGTGCCAGTAGTATTTCTCTTATCCGACAGGGTAATGAAAAACTGTTTTTT. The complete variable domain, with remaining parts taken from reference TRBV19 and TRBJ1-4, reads DGGITQSPKYLFRKEGQNVTLSCEQNLNHDAMYWYRQDPGQGLRLIYYSQIVNDFQKGDIAEGYSVSREKKESFPLTVTSAQKNPTAFYLCASSISLIRQGNEKLFFGSGTQLSVL.

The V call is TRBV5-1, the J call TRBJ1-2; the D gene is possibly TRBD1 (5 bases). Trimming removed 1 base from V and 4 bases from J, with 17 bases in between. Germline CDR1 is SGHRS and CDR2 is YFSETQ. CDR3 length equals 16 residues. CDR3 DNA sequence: TGCGCCAGCAGCTTGATTCTGGGGCAGTCTATCTATGGCTACACCTTC. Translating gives CASSLILGQSIYGYTF.

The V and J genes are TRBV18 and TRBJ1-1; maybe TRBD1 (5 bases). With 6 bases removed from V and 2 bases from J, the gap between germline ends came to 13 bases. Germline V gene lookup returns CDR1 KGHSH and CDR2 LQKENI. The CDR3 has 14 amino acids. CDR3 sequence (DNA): TGTGCCAGCTCCGCAGGTAGGGGAAACACTGAAGCTTTCTTT. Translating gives CASSAGRGNTEAFF.

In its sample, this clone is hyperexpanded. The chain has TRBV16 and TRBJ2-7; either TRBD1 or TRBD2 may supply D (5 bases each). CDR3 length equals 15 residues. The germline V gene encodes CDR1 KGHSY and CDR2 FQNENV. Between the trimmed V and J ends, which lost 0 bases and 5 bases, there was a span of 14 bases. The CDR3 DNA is TGTGCCAGCAGCCAATCGATTACTGGGACCGACGAGCAGTACTTC. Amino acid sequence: CASSQSITGTDEQYF.